These 28 T cell receptor beta chains share one sample of origin, sequenced in a study of T cell responses to AZD1222 COVID-19 vaccine. Only in-frame clones appear in the TCRdb table, and some are missing; sequencing was by immunoSEQ multiplex PCR. The table lists 80,000 or so clones, roughly 90% of them singletons, with roughly 5% in the top ten. This specimen was peripheral blood, taken 28 days after the second AZD1222 dose. The receptors originated from an adult who received the AZD1222 COVID-19 vaccine.

This clone showed up just a few times. The chain combines TRBV19 with TRBJ1-4, with TRBD1 matching 12 bases. V shed 8 bases and J 10 bases; nucleotides not matched to a gene: 8. This CDR3 is 14 amino acids long. Germline CDR1 and CDR2: LNHDA and SQIVND (reference sequence). The CDR3 loop is CASAPGTGGLKLFF. DNA for the CDR3: TGTGCCAGTGCGCCCGGGACAGGGGGCTTAAAACTGTTTTTT.

In DNA, the CDR3 is TGTGCCAGCAGCGCAGAGGGGAACACTGAAGCTTTCTTT. It is translated as CASSAEGNTEAFF. V gene TRBV9 combines with J gene TRBJ1-1; D is ambiguous. V was trimmed by 3 bases and J by 1 base, leaving 7 bases between them. Germline V gene lookup returns CDR1 SGDLS and CDR2 YYNGEE. The CDR3 length is 13 residues.

The J gene is TRBJ2-2, the V gene TRBV1; TRBD2, as called in the table, went unchecked against the DNA. TRBV1 is shown as a pseudogene. The length of the CDR3 is 15 residues. CDR3 in DNA: TGCACCAGCAGGACTAGCGGGAGTTCCACCGGGGAGCTGTTTTTT. Its protein product is CTSRTSGSSTGELFF.

J is TRBJ1-1 and V is TRBV4-1; a possible D gene is TRBD1 (6 bases). The ends were cut back, 4 bases at V and 0 bases at J, with 21 bases in the middle. The CDR3 runs 18 residues. CDR1 and CDR2 (germline): MGHRA, YSYEKL. The CDR3 is CASSLRTRDTQLNTEAFF. As DNA, the CDR3 is TGCGCCAGCAGCCTCCGTACCCGGGACACCCAACTGAACACTGAAGCTTTCTTT.

The rearrangement uses TRBV7-9 and TRBJ2-1, with 7 bases lining up with TRBD1. The CDR3 runs 19 residues. With V trimmed by 5 bases and J by 12 bases, 28 bases remained unmatched. Germline V gene sequence: CDR1 SEHNR, CDR2 FQNEAQ (reference sequence). The CDR3 protein is CASSHTLPQRGRDSTPQFF. CDR3 nucleotides: TGTGCCAGCAGCCACACCCTCCCCCAGAGGGGGCGCGACAGCACCCCGCAGTTCTTC.

The genes are TRBV29-1 and TRBJ2-5, with D maybe TRBD1 (5 bases). Trimming pared 4 bases from V and 1 base from J, leaving 16 bases between. The CDR3 covers 15 residues. Germline CDR1 and CDR2: SQVTM and ANQGSEA. This chain's CDR3 is CSVVGAVKAQETQYF. CDR3 bases: TGCAGCGTTGTTGGGGCAGTGAAAGCCCAAGAGACCCAGTACTTC. Complete variable domain (other parts from reference TRBV29-1 and TRBJ2-5): SAVISQKPSRDICQRGTSLTIQCQVDSQVTMMFWYRQQPGQSLTLIATANQGSEATYESGFVIDKFPISRPNLTFSTLTVSNMSPEDSSIYLCSVVGAVKAQETQYFGPGTRLLVL.

The V gene is TRBV11-2, the J gene TRBJ1-6, with 8 bases lining up with TRBD1. The CDR3 length is 16 residues. V shed 4 bases, J shed 7 bases, and the junction held 9 bases outside the gene matches. Germline V lookup: CDR1 SGHAT, CDR2 FQNNGV. CDR3 nucleotides: TGTGCCAGCAGCTGGGGGGTGGGACAGGCAAATTCACCCCTCCACTTT. Its translation: CASSWGVGQANSPLHF.

The chain uses TRBV11-1 and TRBJ1-1; no clear D gene. This CDR3 is 14 amino acids long. CDR1 and CDR2 (germline): SGHAT, FQDESV (reference sequence). The V end was cut by 2 bases, the J end by 0 bases, with 7 bases between. CDR3 bases: TGTGCCAGCAGCTTACCAGGATTGAACACTGAAGCTTTCTTT. Translated: CASSLPGLNTEAFF.

The chain employs TRBV11-2 and TRBJ1-6, with 9 bases identical to TRBD1. V trimming: 5 bases; J trimming: 10 bases; junction bases outside the gene matches: 6. The length of the CDR3 is 14 residues. The germline CDR1 and CDR2 sequences are SGHAT and FQNNGV. CDR3 DNA: TGTGCCAGCAGCCTACAGGGGGCAAGATCACCCCTCCACTTT. As protein: CASSLQGARSPLHF.

This clone has just a few counts. The rearrangement links TRBV30 to TRBJ1-5; weak D call: TRBD1 (5 bases). Deletions cut 2 bases from V and 9 bases from J, with 17 bases between. There are 14 residues in the CDR3. Germline-derived CDR1 and CDR2 are GTSNPN and SVGIG (reference sequence). The CDR3 is CAWSPGEIFGPQHF. In DNA form, the CDR3 reads TGTGCCTGGAGTCCGGGGGAGATATTCGGGCCCCAGCATTTT.

This chain links TRBV5-5 with TRBJ2-2; D is unresolved. The germline V gene encodes CDR1 SGHKS and CDR2 YYEKEE (reference sequence). This CDR3 contains 13 residues. V dropped 4 bases and J dropped 6 bases, with 10 bases sitting between them. This CDR3 reads CASSLDRSGELFF. As DNA, the CDR3 is TGTGCCAGCAGCCTGGATAGGTCCGGGGAGCTGTTTTTT.

The chain uses TRBV5-1 and TRBJ1-1; weak D call: TRBD1 (5 bases). V shed 0 bases and J shed 0 bases, with 12 bases lying between them. CDR1 SGHRS and CDR2 YFSETQ come from the germline V gene. CDR3 length: 16 residues. CDR3 region: CASSLVQGLMNTEAFF. The DNA for the CDR3 is TGCGCCAGCAGCTTGGTCCAGGGCCTAATGAACACTGAAGCTTTCTTT.

The V and J genes are TRBV5-1 and TRBJ2-7; perhaps TRBD2 as D (6 bases). CDR1 and CDR2 (germline): SGHRS, YFSETQ. V was pared by 2 bases and J by 5 bases, with 14 bases between. There are 14 residues in the CDR3. CDR3: CASSFGGRGDEQYF. DNA of the CDR3: TGCGCCAGCAGCTTTGGAGGGAGAGGTGACGAGCAGTACTTC. Full variable domain (outside the CDR3, taken from reference TRBV5-1 and TRBJ2-7): KAGVTQTPRYLIKTRGQQVTLSCSPISGHRSVSWYQQTPGQGLQFLFEYFSETQRNKGNFPGRFSGRQFSNSRSEMNVSTLELGDSALYLCASSFGGRGDEQYFGPGTRLTVT.

This chain links TRBV7-6 with TRBJ2-2, with a weak D call TRBD2 (5 bases). The germline V and J ends were trimmed by 0 bases and 6 bases, with 11 bases remaining between them. The length of the CDR3 is 15 residues. CDR1 SGHVS and CDR2 FNYEAQ come from the germline V gene. CDR3 protein: CASSLAQREPGELFF. CDR3 sequence (DNA): TGTGCCAGCAGCTTAGCGCAGAGGGAGCCCGGGGAGCTGTTTTTT.

The rearrangement links TRBV20-1 to TRBJ1-4; TRBD1 is a possible D gene (6 bases). The germline CDR1 and CDR2 sequences are DFQATT and SNEGSKA (reference sequence). The CDR3 sequence is 14 residues long. V was trimmed by 3 bases and J by 5 bases, leaving 13 bases between them. The CDR3, as DNA: TGCAGTGCTAGTCCGGGGGCAGCAAATGAAAAACTGTTTTTT. This codes for CSASPGAANEKLFF.

The chain combines TRBV2 with TRBJ1-2, with a possible D match to TRBD1 (5 bases). Germline V gene data show CDR1 as SNHLY and CDR2 as FYNNEI. Trimming shortened V by 5 bases and J by 2 bases, and 12 bases separated the two germline ends. The CDR3 runs 14 residues. The CDR3 spells CASSSRAANYGYTF. CDR3 nucleotide sequence: TGTGCCAGCAGTTCCAGGGCAGCGAACTATGGCTACACCTTC.

The chain employs TRBV30 and TRBJ1-5; D is unclear. Germline V gene data show CDR1 as GTSNPN and CDR2 as SVGIG (reference sequence). The CDR3 has 13 amino acids. The V and J ends lost 5 bases and 2 bases respectively, with 10 bases between them. In DNA, the CDR3 is TGTGCCTGGGGCAGCCCAGGCAATCAGCCCCAGCATTTT. Translating it yields CAWGSPGNQPQHF.

This chain uses TRBV5-1 with TRBJ2-2, with D possibly being TRBD1 or TRBD2 (6 bases each). This CDR3 comprises 15 residues. Trimming took off 7 bases at V and 3 bases at J, with 16 bases between the two ends. Germline V lookup: CDR1 SGHRS, CDR2 YFSETQ. The CDR3 loop is CASFRGQTDTGELFF. In nucleotides, the CDR3 is TGCGCCAGCTTCCGGGGGCAAACGGACACCGGGGAGCTGTTTTTT.

This chain links TRBV5-5 with TRBJ1-1; TRBD1 might be the D (6 bases). The CDR3 loop spans 15 amino acids. With 4 bases removed from V and 1 base from J, the gap between germline ends came to 14 bases. CDR1 is SGHKS, CDR2 YYEKEE, per germline (reference sequence). The DNA for the CDR3 is TGTGCCAGCAGCACTACCGGACAGCAGAACACTGAAGCTTTCTTT. Protein: CASSTTGQQNTEAFF.

V gene TRBV30 combines with J gene TRBJ1-6; no definite D call. Germline V gene sequence: CDR1 GTSNPN, CDR2 SVGIG (reference sequence). The V end lost 7 bases, the J end lost 6 bases, and 19 bases lay between the germline ends. The CDR3 is 15 residues long. The CDR3 is CAFLAHSGRNSPLHF. The CDR3 DNA follows: TGTGCCTTTCTCGCCCACAGCGGCCGTAATTCACCCCTCCACTTT. Full variable domain (rest looked up from reference TRBV30 and TRBJ1-6): SQTIHQWPATLVQPVGSPLSLECTVEGTSNPNLYWYRQAAGRGLQLLFYSVGIGQISSEVPQNLSASRPQDRQFILSSKKLLLSDSGFYLCAFLAHSGRNSPLHFGNGTRLTVT.

The chain is built from TRBV4-3 and TRBJ2-1, with a tentative D call TRBD2 (5 bases). Trimming left V 1 base short and J 2 bases short, with 12 bases between. CDR3 size: 16 residues. Germline V gives CDR1 LGHNA, CDR2 YSLEER. The CDR3 coding sequence is TGCGCCAGCAGCCAAGCGTCAGCGGTTACCTACAATGAGCAGTTCTTC. It translates to CASSQASAVTYNEQFF.

This rearrangement joins TRBV11-2 to TRBJ2-7, with 8 bases that match TRBD1. This CDR3 has 13 residues. Unmatched junction bases numbered 1, after V lost 2 bases and J lost 4 bases. Germline lookup yields CDR1 SGHAT and CDR2 FQNNGV. CDR3 DNA sequence: TGTGCCAGCAGCTTAACAGGGGGATACGAGCAGTACTTC. This translates into CASSLTGGYEQYF.

The chain has TRBV29-1 and TRBJ2-1, with TRBD2 matching over 8 bases. Germline loops: CDR1 SQVTM, CDR2 ANQGSEA. The CDR3 spans 17 residues. Trimming at V came to 1 base and at J to 1 base, leaving 9 bases not matched to a gene. The CDR3 sequence is CSVEAPRGGRSYNEQFF. In DNA, the CDR3 is TGCAGCGTTGAAGCCCCACGAGGCGGGAGGTCCTACAATGAGCAGTTCTTC.

This clone was seen only once. The chain carries TRBV5-1 and TRBJ1-4, with D unresolved. V gave up 0 bases and J gave up 0 bases, with 6 bases separating them. Germline-derived CDR1 and CDR2 are SGHRS and YFSETQ. The CDR3 covers 15 residues. The CDR3 region is CASSLVEATNEKLFF. The CDR3 DNA reads as TGCGCCAGCAGCTTGGTCGAAGCAACTAATGAAAAACTGTTTTTT.

The DNA of the CDR3 is TGTGCCAGTAGTATAGAAAGCACAGGAGGGGACTATGGCTACACCTTC. Its protein product is CASSIESTGGDYGYTF. The J gene is TRBJ1-2, the V gene TRBV19, with D possibly being TRBD1 (5 bases). The germline V and J ends were trimmed by 0 bases and 3 bases, with 14 bases remaining between them. This CDR3 is 16 amino acids long. The germline CDR1 and CDR2 sequences are LNHDA and SQIVND (reference sequence).

The J gene is TRBJ2-1, the V gene TRBV5-4; 8 positions agree with TRBD2. Germline V CDR1 and CDR2: SGHNT, YYREEE (reference sequence). CDR3 length equals 12 residues. Losses at the gene ends were 4 bases for V and 15 bases for J; bases not matched to a gene: 9. This CDR3 reads CASSQQREQAFF. DNA of the CDR3: TGTGCCAGCAGCCAACAGCGGGAGCAGGCGTTCTTC.

The chain carries TRBV27 and TRBJ2-4, with TRBD2 as a possible D gene (7 bases). Per germline, CDR1 MNHEY and CDR2 SMNVEV (reference sequence). Between the trimmed V and J ends, which lost 4 bases and 0 bases, there was a span of 13 bases. The CDR3 has 16 amino acids. CDR3 bases: TGTGCCAGCAGTTCGGCGGGGGCAATAGCCAAAAACATTCAGTACTTC. Encoded protein: CASSSAGAIAKNIQYF.

V usage is TRBV19 and J usage is TRBJ1-1; 8 bases line up with TRBD1. Germline V lookup: CDR1 LNHDA, CDR2 SQIVND (reference sequence). The CDR3 has 15 amino acids. Trimming took 5 bases from V and 5 from J; bases not matched to a gene: 10. As DNA, the CDR3 is TGTGCCAGTAGTGCGGGACAGGTTTTGGGGACTGAAGCTTTCTTT. Its protein is CASSAGQVLGTEAFF.